These 21 T cell receptor beta chains came from one sample sequenced in a study of blood T cell repertoires in COVID-19 (dated by TCRdb to about 2020). The library was prepared using the immunoSEQ multiplex PCR assay. Drawn from immuneACCESS, this table holds only the in-frame rearrangements with V and J called that TCRdb kept. Clones are partly lost; checked studies trace under half to an unresolved V gene and leave the rest unexplained. Here the sample has 100,000 to 150,000 clones; around 85% occur a single time. The ten largest account for roughly a sixth of the sample. The material sequenced was peripheral blood. These receptors were obtained from a man aged 25-45 years with COVID-19, enrolled during active disease.

This chain connects TRBV5-1 to TRBJ2-1, with D possibly TRBD2 on 6 matching bases. Deletions cut 2 bases from V and 6 bases from J, with 15 bases between. CDR3 size: 15 residues. The germline V gene encodes CDR1 SGHRS and CDR2 YFSETQ. In DNA, the CDR3 is TGCGCCAGCAGCTTCGGGAGCGGGTGGGGCAATGAGCAGTTCTTC. It codes for CASSFGSGWGNEQFF.

This clone was observed a handful of times. This sequence joins TRBV7-4 and TRBJ1-1, with TRBD1 matching over 10 bases. The CDR3 spans 19 residues. The junction had 16 bases not matched to a gene; V was cut back by 4 bases and J by 2 bases. The germline gives CDR1 SGHVT, CDR2 SQSDAQ. CDR3 in amino acids: CASSSTSDRGRLNNTEAFF. The CDR3 nucleotides are TGTGCCAGCAGCTCGACCTCAGACAGGGGGCGACTGAATAACACTGAAGCTTTCTTT.

V is TRBV6-2 or TRBV6-3 and J is TRBJ1-1; 9 positions agree with TRBD1. The CDR3 contains 13 residues. V lost 4 bases to trimming and J lost 4 bases; unmatched junction nucleotides: 1. The germline V gene encodes CDR1 MNHEY and CDR2 SVGEGT. The CDR3 nucleotides are TGTGCCAGCAGTTTGGGACAGGGCACTGAAGCTTTCTTT. Amino acid sequence: CASSLGQGTEAFF.

The chain joins TRBV28 to TRBJ1-2, with 9 nucleotides matching TRBD1. The CDR3 contains 17 residues. Germline V gives CDR1 MDHEN, CDR2 SYDVKM. V was clipped by 5 bases and J by 6 bases; unmatched bases: 16. The CDR3 loop reads CASSLIAETGGRNGYTF. The CDR3 DNA reads as TGTGCCAGCAGTCTTATAGCCGAGACAGGGGGTAGAAATGGCTACACCTTC.

The chain is built from TRBV18 and TRBJ2-3; 8 positions match TRBD1. The J segment lost 1 base and the V segment lost 2 bases, leaving 2 bases of the junction unmatched. This CDR3 contains 15 residues. Germline CDR1 reads KGHSH; CDR2 reads LQKENI. The CDR3: CASSPSGGRTDTQYF. In nucleotides, the CDR3 is TGTGCCAGCTCACCATCAGGGGGCCGCACAGATACGCAGTATTTT. The full variable domain, completed using reference TRBV18 and TRBJ2-3, is NAGVMQNPRHLVRRRGQEARLRCSPMKGHSHVYWYRQLPEEGLKFMVYLQKENIIDESGMPKERFSAEFPKEGPSILRIQQVVRGDSAAYFCASSPSGGRTDTQYFGPGTRLTVL.

Regarding this clone: In the same sample, other DNA sequences code for this CDR3. This chain joins TRBV7-9 and TRBJ1-2; TRBD1 aligns across 7 bases. Germline V gives CDR1 SEHNR, CDR2 FQNEAQ (reference sequence). The trim removed 4 bases at V and 4 bases at J, leaving 9 bases unmatched. CDR3 length equals 15 residues. Here the CDR3 DNA reads TGTGCCAGCAGCTCAAGGGACAGAGGAATCTATGGCTACACCTTC. Translated, it gives CASSSRDRGIYGYTF.

This clone was picked up a small number of times. The chain carries TRBV11-3 and TRBJ1-6, with a weak D call TRBD1 (6 bases). CDR3 size: 14 residues. Trimming left V 2 bases short and J 9 bases short, with 11 bases between. The germline V gene has CDR1 SGHNT and CDR2 YENEEA. This CDR3 reads CASSLRDKGSPLHF. CDR3 in DNA: TGTGCCAGCAGCTTACGGGACAAGGGTTCACCCCTCCACTTT.

The rearrangement joins TRBV27 to TRBJ2-5; 11 nucleotides align to TRBD1. The V gene's germline CDR1 is MNHEY and CDR2 SMNVEV (reference sequence). The CDR3 consists of 15 residues. Trimming took 6 bases from V and 5 from J; bases not matched to a gene: 8. The CDR3 DNA sequence: TGTGCCAGCAGCCCCTGGGACAGGGGGATGGAGACCCAGTACTTC. Amino acids: CASSPWDRGMETQYF.

The CDR3 DNA is TGTGCCAGCAGTTTATGGTCGGGGGAGTCCTATAATTCACCCCTCCACTTT. It specifies CASSLWSGESYNSPLHF. The rearrangement uses TRBV28 and TRBJ1-6; weak D call: TRBD1 (5 bases). V was cut by 0 bases and J by 1 base, with 10 bases left in between. Germline V lookup: CDR1 MDHEN, CDR2 SYDVKM. This CDR3 contains 17 residues.

The V call is TRBV30, the J call TRBJ1-5; D gene ambiguous. Trimming removed 0 bases from V and 5 bases from J, with 5 bases in between. The germline gives CDR1 GTSNPN, CDR2 SVGIG (reference sequence). CDR3 length: 12 amino acids. The CDR3 loop is CAWSVAYQPQHF. CDR3 DNA sequence: TGTGCCTGGAGTGTAGCATATCAGCCCCAGCATTTT.

This clone was seen once. This rearrangement joins TRBV7-6 to TRBJ1-1; a possible D gene is TRBD1 (6 bases). Trimming left V 0 bases short and J 0 bases short, with 17 bases between. This CDR3 comprises 18 residues. Germline V gene sequence: CDR1 SGHVS, CDR2 FNYEAQ. CDR3 loop: CASSLALPGALLNTEAFF. The CDR3 nucleotides read TGTGCCAGCAGCTTAGCCCTTCCAGGGGCTCTTCTGAACACTGAAGCTTTCTTT.

This rearrangement joins TRBV11-3 to TRBJ2-2; D not certain. Per germline, CDR1 SGHNT and CDR2 YENEEA. Trimming removed 5 bases from V and 2 bases from J, with 9 bases in between. The CDR3 is made up of 14 amino acids. The chain's CDR3 is CASSPPLNTGELFF. The CDR3 region has the DNA TGTGCCAGCAGCCCGCCACTAAACACCGGGGAGCTGTTTTTT.

This rearrangement joins TRBV28 to TRBJ2-2; the match to TRBD2 covers 9 bases. Unmatched junction bases numbered 4, after V lost 5 bases and J lost 6 bases. This CDR3 is built from 14 residues. The V gene's germline CDR1 is MDHEN and CDR2 SYDVKM. The chain's CDR3 is CASSVAGVAGELFF. CDR3 sequence (DNA): TGTGCCAGCAGTGTAGCGGGAGTGGCCGGGGAGCTGTTTTTT.

The chain carries TRBV5-4 and TRBJ2-3; tentatively, D is TRBD2 (6 bases). The CDR3 contains 15 residues. V was trimmed by 4 bases and J by 6 bases, leaving 18 bases between them. Per the germline V gene, CDR1 is SGHNT and CDR2 is YYREEE (reference sequence). CDR3 loop: CASSKTGLQVDTQYF. CDR3 DNA sequence: TGTGCCAGCAGCAAAACGGGACTGCAGGTTGATACGCAGTATTTT.

The chain joins TRBV5-8 to TRBJ2-1; D possibly corresponds to TRBD2 (6 bases). The germline V gene has CDR1 SGHTS and CDR2 YDEGEE. V dropped 0 bases and J dropped 2 bases, with 15 bases sitting between them. This CDR3 is built from 17 residues. The CDR3 DNA reads TGTGCCAGCAGCTTGGTTTATTGGGGGGAAACCTACAATGAGCAGTTCTTC. Translated: CASSLVYWGETYNEQFF.

The CDR3 coding sequence is TGTGCCAGCAGCTTAGGACTTGGGGGGGCTGGGGAAGAGACCCAGTACTTC. This gives the protein CASSLGLGGAGEETQYF. J is TRBJ2-5 and V is TRBV7-2, with D maybe TRBD2 (7 bases). Trimming left V 1 base short and J 3 bases short, with 18 bases between. The CDR3 runs 17 residues. The germline CDR1 and CDR2 sequences are SGHTA and FQGNSA.

V and J are TRBV27 and TRBJ2-2; 11 bases are a match to TRBD2. The CDR3 is 17 residues long. CDR1 is MNHEY and CDR2 is SMNVEV in the germline V gene (reference sequence). Trimming took 7 bases from V and 3 from J; bases not matched to a gene: 10. CDR3 sequence: CASTESPGLADTGELFF. CDR3 sequence (DNA): TGTGCCAGCACCGAATCCCCGGGACTAGCGGACACCGGGGAGCTGTTTTTT.

CDR3 loop: CATSDSTIHQPQHF. DNA of the CDR3: TGTGCCACCAGTGATTCGACAATTCATCAGCCCCAGCATTTT. The chain employs TRBV24-1 and TRBJ1-5; no firm D call. Per germline, CDR1 KGHDR and CDR2 SFDVKD. The CDR3 has 14 amino acids. V was pared by 2 bases and J by 5 bases, with 9 bases between.

V is TRBV11-2 and J is TRBJ1-1, with 7 positions matching TRBD1. Germline CDR1 and CDR2: SGHAT and FQNNGV. The CDR3 runs to 15 residues. V lost 5 bases and J lost 1; bases outside the gene matches: 7. CDR3 sequence reads: CASSQPGTANTEAFF. For the CDR3, the DNA is TGTGCCAGCAGCCAACCCGGGACAGCGAACACTGAAGCTTTCTTT.

The CDR3 loop reads CASRMSLSGRETQYF. The CDR3 nucleotides are TGCGCCAGCAGGATGTCCCTTAGCGGGAGAGAGACCCAGTACTTC. The chain links TRBV5-1 to TRBJ2-5; 9 positions match TRBD2. Germline values: CDR1 SGHRS, CDR2 YFSETQ. CDR3 length: 15 residues. The V gene end was trimmed by 5 bases and the J gene end by 4 bases; junction bases not matched to a gene: 9.

The chain employs TRBV4-1 and TRBJ2-1; D might be TRBD1 (6 bases). CDR1 and CDR2 from the germline V gene are MGHRA and YSYEKL. The length of the CDR3 is 13 residues. Trimming shortened V by 1 base and J by 10 bases, and 11 bases separated the two germline ends. This CDR3 reads CASSQVTGTEQFF. The CDR3 DNA sequence: TGCGCCAGCAGCCAAGTTACCGGGACAGAGCAGTTCTTC.